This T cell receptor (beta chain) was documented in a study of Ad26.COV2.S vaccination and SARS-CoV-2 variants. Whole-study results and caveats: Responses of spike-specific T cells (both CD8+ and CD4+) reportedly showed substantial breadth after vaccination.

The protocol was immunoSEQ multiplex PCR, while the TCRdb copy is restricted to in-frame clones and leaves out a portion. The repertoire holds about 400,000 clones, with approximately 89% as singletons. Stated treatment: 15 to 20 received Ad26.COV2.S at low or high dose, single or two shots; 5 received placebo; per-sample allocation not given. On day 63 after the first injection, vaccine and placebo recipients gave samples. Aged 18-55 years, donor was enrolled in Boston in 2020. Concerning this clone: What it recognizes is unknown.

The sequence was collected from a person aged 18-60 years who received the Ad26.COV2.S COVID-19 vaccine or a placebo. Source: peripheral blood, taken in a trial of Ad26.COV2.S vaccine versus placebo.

The CDR3 DNA reads TGTGCCAGCAGCGCGGGACTAGCGGGAGGGTTCACCGGGGAGCTGTTTTTT. This sequence encodes CASSAGLAGGFTGELFF. V and J are TRBV5-4 and TRBJ2-2, with 16 bases lining up with TRBD2. This CDR3 contains 17 residues. J gave up 4 bases and V 4 bases, and 4 bases lay outside the gene matches. Germline V gene lookup returns CDR1 SGHNT and CDR2 YYREEE (reference sequence).